The clone carrying this TCR beta chain was observed a single time. Antigen specificity is unknown. Use of 60 Vbeta and 13 Jbeta primers characterized the PCR. Profiling relied on immunoSEQ multiplex PCR, and the TCRdb table lists in-frame clones only, not all of them. The repertoire holds approximately 220,000 clones, with 82% as singletons. This sample stems from a study of cytomegalovirus exposure and HLA in healthy donors. Whole-study findings and limits: With high specificity and sensitivity, the classifier reportedly diagnosed cytomegalovirus status. CMV serostatus stood as the only immune exposure information on hand.

The sequence came from a man in his forties or fifties in good health and CMV-seropositive. Input material: PBMCs.

In nucleotides, the CDR3 is TGCGCCAGCAGTCCCGGGACATACACTGAAGCTTTCTTT. Translating gives CASSPGTYTEAFF. The rearrangement uses TRBV10-2 and TRBJ1-1, with D perhaps TRBD1 (6 bases). Germline V lookup: CDR1 WSHSY, CDR2 SAAADI. CDR3 length: 13 amino acids. V was clipped by 5 bases and J by 3 bases, with 10 bases between them.